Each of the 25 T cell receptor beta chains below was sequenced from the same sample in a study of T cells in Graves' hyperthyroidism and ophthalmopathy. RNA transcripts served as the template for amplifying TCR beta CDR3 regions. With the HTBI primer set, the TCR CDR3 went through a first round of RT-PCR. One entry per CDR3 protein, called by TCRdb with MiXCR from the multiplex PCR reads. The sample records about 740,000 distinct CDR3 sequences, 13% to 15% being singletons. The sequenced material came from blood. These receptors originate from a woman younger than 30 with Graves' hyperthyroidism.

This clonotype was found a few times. The DNA for the CDR3 is TGCAGTGCTAGAGGGACTAGCGGGAGTAGCACAGATACGCAGTATTTT. It is translated as CSARGTSGSSTDTQYF. The gene calls are TRBV20-1 and TRBJ2-3, with 13 bases that match TRBD2. CDR1 and CDR2 from the germline V gene are DFQATT and SNEGSKA (reference sequence). CDR3 length: 16 amino acids. V was clipped by 1 base and J by 0 bases; unmatched bases: 1.

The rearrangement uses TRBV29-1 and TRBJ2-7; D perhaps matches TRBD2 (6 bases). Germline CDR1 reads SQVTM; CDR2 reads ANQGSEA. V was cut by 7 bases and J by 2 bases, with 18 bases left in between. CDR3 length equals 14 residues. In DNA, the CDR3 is TGCAGCGCAACCCGCTCGGCGGGGACCTACGAGCAGTACTTC. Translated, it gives CSATRSAGTYEQYF.

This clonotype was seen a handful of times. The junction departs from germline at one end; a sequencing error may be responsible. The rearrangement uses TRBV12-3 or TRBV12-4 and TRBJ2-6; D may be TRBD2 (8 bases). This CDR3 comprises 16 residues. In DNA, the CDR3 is TGTGCCAGCAGTGCCAGGGGGACGGGGGGGGCCAACGTCCCGACTTTC. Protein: CASSARGTGGANVPTF.

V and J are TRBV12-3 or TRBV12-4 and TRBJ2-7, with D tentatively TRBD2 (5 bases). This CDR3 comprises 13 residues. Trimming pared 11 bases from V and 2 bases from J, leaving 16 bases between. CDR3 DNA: TGTGCCGGCCTTCTAGCTGACGCCTACGAGCAGTACTTC. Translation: CAGLLADAYEQYF.

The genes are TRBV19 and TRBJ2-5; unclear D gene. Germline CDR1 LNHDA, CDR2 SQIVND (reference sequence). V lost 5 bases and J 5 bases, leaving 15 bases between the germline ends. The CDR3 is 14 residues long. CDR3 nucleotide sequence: TGTGCCAGTAGTTCAGCCACCCCCTGGGAGACCCAGTACTTC. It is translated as CASSSATPWETQYF.

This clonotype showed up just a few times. The CDR3 reads CASSIHPPSGANVLTF. The CDR3 bases are TGTGCCAGCAGTATCCATCCACCTTCTGGGGCCAACGTCCTGACTTTC. The rearrangement uses TRBV27 and TRBJ2-6, with D uncertain. With 5 bases removed from V and 1 base from J, the gap between germline ends came to 12 bases. From germline, CDR1 is MNHEY and CDR2 SMNVEV (reference sequence). The CDR3 loop spans 16 amino acids.

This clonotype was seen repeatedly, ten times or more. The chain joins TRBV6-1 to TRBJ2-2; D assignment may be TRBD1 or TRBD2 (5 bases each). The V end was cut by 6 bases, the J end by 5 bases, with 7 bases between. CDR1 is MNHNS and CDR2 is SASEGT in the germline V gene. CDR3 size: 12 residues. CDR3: CASSRETGELFF. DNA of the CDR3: TGTGCCAGCAGCAGGGAGACCGGGGAGCTGTTTTTT.

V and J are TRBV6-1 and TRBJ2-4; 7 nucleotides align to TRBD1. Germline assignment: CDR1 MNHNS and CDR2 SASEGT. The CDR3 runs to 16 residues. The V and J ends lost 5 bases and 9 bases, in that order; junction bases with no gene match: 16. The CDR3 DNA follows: TGTGCCAGCAGTTCCCCCCCCGACAGGGCCCGCGGCATTCAGTACTTC. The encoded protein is CASSSPPDRARGIQYF.

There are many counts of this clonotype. CDR3 coding DNA: TGCAGTGCTAGCCGTGGAGGTGGACCCTACGAGCAGTACTTC. The encoded protein is CSASRGGGPYEQYF. The chain recombines TRBV20-1 with TRBJ2-7; D is perhaps TRBD2 (5 bases). This CDR3 comprises 14 residues. The V gene's germline CDR1 is DFQATT and CDR2 SNEGSKA (reference sequence). V lost 3 bases, J lost 2 bases, and 14 bases lay in between.

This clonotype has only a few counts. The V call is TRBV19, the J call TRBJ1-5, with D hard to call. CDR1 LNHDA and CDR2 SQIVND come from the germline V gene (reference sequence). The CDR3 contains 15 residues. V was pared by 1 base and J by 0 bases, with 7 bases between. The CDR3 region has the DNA TGTGCCAGTAGTATAGGGAGGGATAGCAATCAGCCCCAGCATTTT. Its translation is CASSIGRDSNQPQHF.

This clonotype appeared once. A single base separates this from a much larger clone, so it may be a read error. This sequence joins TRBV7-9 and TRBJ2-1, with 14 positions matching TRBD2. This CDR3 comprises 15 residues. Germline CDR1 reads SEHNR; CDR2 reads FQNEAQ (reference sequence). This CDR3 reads CASSYGTSGSNEQLF. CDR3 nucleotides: TGTGCCAGCAGCTACGGGACTAGCGGGAGCAATGAGCAGCTCTTC.

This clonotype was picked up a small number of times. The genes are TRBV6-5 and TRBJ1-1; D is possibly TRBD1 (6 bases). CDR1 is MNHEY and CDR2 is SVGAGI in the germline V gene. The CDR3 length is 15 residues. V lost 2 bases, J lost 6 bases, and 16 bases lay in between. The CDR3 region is CASSYDRGRVSEAFF. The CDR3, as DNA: TGTGCCAGCAGTTACGACCGGGGGCGAGTGTCTGAAGCTTTCTTT.

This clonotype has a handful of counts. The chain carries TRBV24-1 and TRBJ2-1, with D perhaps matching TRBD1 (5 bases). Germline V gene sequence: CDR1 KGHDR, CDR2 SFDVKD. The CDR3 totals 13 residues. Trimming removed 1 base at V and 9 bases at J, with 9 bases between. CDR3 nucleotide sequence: TGTGCCACCAGTGATTTTTGGGGCAGTGAGCAGTTCTTC. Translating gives CATSDFWGSEQFF.

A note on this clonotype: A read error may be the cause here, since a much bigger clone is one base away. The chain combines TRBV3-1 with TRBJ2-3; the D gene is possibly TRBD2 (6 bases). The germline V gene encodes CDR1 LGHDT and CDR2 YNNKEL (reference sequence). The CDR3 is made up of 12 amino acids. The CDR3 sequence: CASSMTGDTRYF. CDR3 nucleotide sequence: TGTGCCAGCAGTATGACGGGAGATACGCGGTATTTT.

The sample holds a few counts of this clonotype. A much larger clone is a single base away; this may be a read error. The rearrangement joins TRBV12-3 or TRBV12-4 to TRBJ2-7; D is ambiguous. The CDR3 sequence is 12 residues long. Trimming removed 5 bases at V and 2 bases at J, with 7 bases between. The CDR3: CASSPPPYEQYF. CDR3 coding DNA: TGTGCCAGCAGTCCTCCTCCCTACGAGCAGTACTTC.

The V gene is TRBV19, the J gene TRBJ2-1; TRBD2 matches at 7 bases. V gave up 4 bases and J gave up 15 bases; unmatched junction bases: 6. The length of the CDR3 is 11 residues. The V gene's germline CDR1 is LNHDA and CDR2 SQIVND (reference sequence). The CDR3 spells CASSSGSLRFF. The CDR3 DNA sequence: TGTGCCAGTAGTAGCGGGAGTTTACGGTTCTTC.

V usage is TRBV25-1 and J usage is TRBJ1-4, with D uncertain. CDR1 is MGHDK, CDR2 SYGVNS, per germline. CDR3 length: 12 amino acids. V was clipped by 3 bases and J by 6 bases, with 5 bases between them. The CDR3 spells CASSDWDEKLFF. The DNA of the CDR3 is TGTGCCAGCAGTGACTGGGATGAAAAACTGTTTTTT.

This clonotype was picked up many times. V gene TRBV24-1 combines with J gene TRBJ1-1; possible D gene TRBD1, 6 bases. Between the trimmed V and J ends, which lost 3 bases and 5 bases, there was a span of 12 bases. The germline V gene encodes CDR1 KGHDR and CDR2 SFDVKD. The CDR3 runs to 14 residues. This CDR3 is CATSDPGDSTEAFF. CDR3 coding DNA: TGTGCCACCAGTGATCCAGGGGATTCGACTGAAGCTTTCTTT.

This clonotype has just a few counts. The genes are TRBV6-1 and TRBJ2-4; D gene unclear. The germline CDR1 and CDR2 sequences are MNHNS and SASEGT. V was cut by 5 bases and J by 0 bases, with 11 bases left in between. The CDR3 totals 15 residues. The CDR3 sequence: CASSPAFIAKNIQYF. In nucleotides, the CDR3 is TGTGCCAGCAGTCCGGCGTTTATAGCCAAAAACATTCAGTACTTC.

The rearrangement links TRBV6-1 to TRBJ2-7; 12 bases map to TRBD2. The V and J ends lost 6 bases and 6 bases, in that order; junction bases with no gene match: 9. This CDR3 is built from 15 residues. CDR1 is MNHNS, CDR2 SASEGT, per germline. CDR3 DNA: TGTGCCAGCAGGGATACGGCTAGCGGGAGGGGCGAGCAGTACTTC. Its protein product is CASRDTASGRGEQYF.

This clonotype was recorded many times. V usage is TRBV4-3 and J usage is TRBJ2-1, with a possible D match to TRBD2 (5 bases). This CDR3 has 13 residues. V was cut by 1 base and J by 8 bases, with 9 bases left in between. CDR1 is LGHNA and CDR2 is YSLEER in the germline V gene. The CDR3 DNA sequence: TGCGCCAGCAGCCAAGGGGAGAGACATGAGCAGTTCTTC. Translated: CASSQGERHEQFF.

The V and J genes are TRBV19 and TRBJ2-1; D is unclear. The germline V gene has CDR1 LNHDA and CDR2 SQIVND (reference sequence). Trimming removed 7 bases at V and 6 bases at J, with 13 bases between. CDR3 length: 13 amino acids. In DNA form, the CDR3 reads TGTGCCAGTACCCCTCGACTGTCCAATGAGCAGTTCTTC. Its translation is CASTPRLSNEQFF.

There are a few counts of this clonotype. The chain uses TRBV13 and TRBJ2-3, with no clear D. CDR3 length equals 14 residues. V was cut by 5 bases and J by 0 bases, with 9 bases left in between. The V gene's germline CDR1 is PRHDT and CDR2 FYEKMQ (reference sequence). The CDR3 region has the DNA TGTGCCAGCAGCCGGCTCCCTAGCACAGATACGCAGTATTTT. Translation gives CASSRLPSTDTQYF.

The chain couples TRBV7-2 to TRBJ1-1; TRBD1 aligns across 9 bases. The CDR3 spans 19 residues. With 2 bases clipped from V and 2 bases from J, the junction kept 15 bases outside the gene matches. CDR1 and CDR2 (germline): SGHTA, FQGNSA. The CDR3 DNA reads TGTGCCAGCAGCTTAAACATGGGCGGGACAGGGATATTAAACACTGAAGCTTTCTTT. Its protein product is CASSLNMGGTGILNTEAFF.

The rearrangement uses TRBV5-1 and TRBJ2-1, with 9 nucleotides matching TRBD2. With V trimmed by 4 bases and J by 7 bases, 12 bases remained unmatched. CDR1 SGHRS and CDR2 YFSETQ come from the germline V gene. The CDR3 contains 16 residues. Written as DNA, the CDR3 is TGCGCCAGCAGCCTGGGATCTAGCGGGACTATAAATGAGCAGTTCTTC. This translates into CASSLGSSGTINEQFF.